Following are 27 T cell receptor beta chains from one sample sequenced in a study of graft-versus-host responses after intestinal transplantation. TCRdb keeps only in-frame clones here, not all; method: immunoSEQ multiplex PCR. Counted here are about 81,000 clones, less than 90% occurring once; the ten biggest clones make up roughly 0.37%. For these TCRs, the target antigens are not known. The source material was unstimulated CD4+ T cells sorted from spleen or lymph node cells, sampled before intestinal transplant. The source is a human donor who received an intestinal transplant.

The V and J genes are TRBV7-9 and TRBJ2-1; D perhaps matches TRBD2 (7 bases). This CDR3 contains 16 residues. Germline V gives CDR1 SEHNR, CDR2 FQNEAQ (reference sequence). The V end was cut by 5 bases, the J end by 1 base, with 15 bases between. The CDR3 region is CASSHEGGGSYNEQFF. In nucleotides, the CDR3 is TGTGCCAGCAGCCACGAGGGGGGGGGATCCTACAATGAGCAGTTCTTC.

The CDR3 DNA follows: TGTGCCAGCAGCTTGGCAAGCGGGGGGAAGGGTGAGCAGTTCTTC. Amino acids: CASSLASGGKGEQFF. The rearrangement links TRBV11-1 to TRBJ2-1; the match to TRBD2 covers 9 bases. The CDR3 extends over 15 amino acids. The V segment lost 3 bases and the J segment 9 bases; nucleotides outside the gene matches: 9. The germline gives CDR1 SGHAT, CDR2 FQDESV (reference sequence).

The chain combines TRBV15 with TRBJ2-3; tentatively, D is TRBD2 (7 bases). CDR1 LNHNV and CDR2 YYDKDF come from the germline V gene (reference sequence). With 5 bases removed from V and 0 bases from J, the gap between germline ends came to 12 bases. The CDR3 is 15 residues long. The CDR3 is CATSLGGASTDTQYF. The CDR3 DNA is TGTGCCACCAGCCTGGGGGGGGCGAGCACAGATACGCAGTATTTT.

The chain combines TRBV28 with TRBJ1-6; D unclear. V gave up 3 bases and J gave up 10 bases, with 7 bases separating them. This CDR3 spans 12 amino acids. The V gene's germline CDR1 is MDHEN and CDR2 SYDVKM. The CDR3, as DNA: TGTGCCAGCAGTTTTCCCAAATCACCCCTCCACTTT. Protein product: CASSFPKSPLHF.

This clone was counted once. V and J are TRBV7-8 and TRBJ2-7; TRBD2 matches 8 bases. After removal of 4 bases from V and 3 bases from J, the junction contained 5 bases not matched to a gene. The CDR3 consists of 14 residues. Looked up from germline, CDR1 is SGHVS and CDR2 is FQNEAQ. The CDR3 is CASSSTGTSYEQYF. For the CDR3, the DNA is TGTGCCAGCAGCTCGACCGGGACTAGCTACGAGCAGTACTTC.

As DNA, the CDR3 is TGTGCCAGCAGCCTCGACAGAAATGGCTACACCTTC. Residues: CASSLDRNGYTF. J is TRBJ1-2 and V is TRBV9; possibly TRBD1 for D (5 bases). This CDR3 is 12 amino acids long. V was trimmed by 4 bases and J by 6 bases, leaving 10 bases between them. Germline assignment: CDR1 SGDLS and CDR2 YYNGEE.

The chain employs TRBV5-8 and TRBJ2-2; the match to TRBD2 covers 9 bases. In germline, CDR1 is SGHTS, CDR2 YDEGEE. V shed 4 bases, J shed 6 bases, and the junction held 13 bases outside the gene matches. CDR3 length: 17 amino acids. CDR3 region: CASSGGTGLATPGELFF. In DNA, the CDR3 is TGTGCCAGCAGCGGCGGGACGGGACTAGCAACGCCCGGGGAGCTGTTTTTT.

The chain links TRBV30 to TRBJ1-1, with D possibly matching TRBD1 (6 bases). Trimming removed 0 bases from V and 11 bases from J, with 19 bases in between. The length of the CDR3 is 14 residues. Germline CDR1 and CDR2: GTSNPN and SVGIG (reference sequence). CDR3 nucleotide sequence: TGTGCCTGGAGTGTACTCGGCAGGGGAAAGCCGGCTTTCTTT. This encodes CAWSVLGRGKPAFF.

CDR3 DNA: TGCGCCAGCAGCCATCCCGGGACAGTGAGCTCCTACAATGAGCAGTTCTTC. Its protein is CASSHPGTVSSYNEQFF. The V and J genes are TRBV4-1 and TRBJ2-1; 7 bases agree with TRBD1. The CDR3 sequence is 17 residues long. Looked up from germline, CDR1 is MGHRA and CDR2 is YSYEKL. V was pared by 3 bases and J by 0 bases, with 8 bases of the junction left unmatched.

This chain uses TRBV7-8 with TRBJ2-7; 7 bases line up with TRBD1. Germline V lookup: CDR1 SGHVS, CDR2 FQNEAQ. V shed 5 bases and J 2 bases; nucleotides not matched to a gene: 6. The CDR3 contains 14 residues. The CDR3, as DNA: TGTGCCAGCAGCCGACAGGGAGTAACCTACGAGCAGTACTTC. It translates to CASSRQGVTYEQYF.

The chain is built from TRBV30 and TRBJ1-1; 8 bases line up with TRBD1. J gave up 0 bases and V 8 bases, and 8 bases lay outside the gene matches. Germline assignment: CDR1 GTSNPN and CDR2 SVGIG (reference sequence). The CDR3 is 14 amino acids. This CDR3 is CARTGIGMNTEAFF. The CDR3 coding sequence is TGTGCCCGGACAGGGATTGGGATGAACACTGAAGCTTTCTTT.

The chain links TRBV28 to TRBJ2-2; TRBD1 agrees at 8 bases. V shed 1 base, J shed 4 bases, and the junction held 5 bases outside the gene matches. The CDR3 totals 16 residues. Germline V gene sequence: CDR1 MDHEN, CDR2 SYDVKM. The CDR3 bases are TGTGCCAGCAGTTTATTGACAGGGGCTGCCACCGGGGAGCTGTTTTTT. Translating it yields CASSLLTGAATGELFF.

The chain carries TRBV28 and TRBJ2-7; a possible D gene is TRBD1 (6 bases). This CDR3 comprises 12 residues. The ends were cut back, 7 bases at V and 4 bases at J, with 11 bases in the middle. In germline, CDR1 is MDHEN, CDR2 SYDVKM. CDR3 sequence: CASTRTGYEQYF. In DNA form, the CDR3 reads TGTGCCAGCACCCGCACAGGGTACGAGCAGTACTTC.

As for this clone: This specimen includes other DNA sequences encoding the same CDR3. The chain combines TRBV27 with TRBJ2-7; D is unclear. CDR1 is MNHEY and CDR2 is SMNVEV in the germline V gene (reference sequence). Trimming took off 5 bases at V and 0 bases at J, with 8 bases between the two ends. The CDR3 is 13 residues long. CDR3 sequence: CASSPLSSYEQYF. As DNA, the CDR3 is TGTGCCAGCAGTCCCCTCAGCTCCTACGAGCAGTACTTC.

V usage is TRBV6-6 and J usage is TRBJ1-1; perhaps TRBD1 as D (6 bases). CDR3 size: 14 residues. CDR1 and CDR2 from the germline V gene are MNHNY and SVGAGI (reference sequence). Trimming took 6 bases from V and 1 from J, leaving 12 bases between them. CDR3 residues: CASSLDRTNTEAFF. The CDR3 nucleotides are TGTGCCAGCAGCCTCGACAGGACGAACACTGAAGCTTTCTTT.

The chain recombines TRBV29-1 with TRBJ2-3; D gene ambiguous. V gave up 6 bases and J gave up 2 bases, with 6 bases separating them. The CDR3 extends over 11 amino acids. Germline CDR1 reads SQVTM; CDR2 reads ANQGSEA. The CDR3 DNA sequence: TGCAGCGTCCAGAACACAGATACGCAGTATTTT. This sequence encodes CSVQNTDTQYF.

The chain employs TRBV19 and TRBJ1-1, with TRBD1 matching 8 bases. CDR3 size: 16 residues. V dropped 5 bases and J dropped 0; count of bases not matched to a gene: 8. Germline V lookup: CDR1 LNHDA, CDR2 SQIVND (reference sequence). The CDR3 protein is CASSSGGGYMNTEAFF. The CDR3 region has the DNA TGTGCCAGTAGTTCAGGGGGCGGTTACATGAACACTGAAGCTTTCTTT.

The chain combines TRBV11-2 with TRBJ2-1; weak D call: TRBD2 (5 bases). Trimming shortened V by 0 bases and J by 4 bases, and 10 bases separated the two germline ends. Looked up from germline, CDR1 is SGHAT and CDR2 is FQNNGV. The CDR3 totals 15 residues. In DNA, the CDR3 is TGTGCCAGCAGCTTAGAGGGAAGCGGATACAATGAGCAGTTCTTC. Its protein is CASSLEGSGYNEQFF.

The V call is TRBV6-1, the J call TRBJ2-4; TRBD1 agrees at 7 bases. V trimming: 3 bases; J trimming: 2 bases; junction bases outside the gene matches: 19. The germline V gene encodes CDR1 MNHNS and CDR2 SASEGT. The CDR3 covers 20 residues. CDR3 nucleotides: TGTGCCAGCAGTGAGGAGGAGTGGAAGGGCAGGGGGATAACCAAAAACATTCAGTACTTC. This gives the protein CASSEEEWKGRGITKNIQYF.

The chain is built from TRBV28 and TRBJ1-2, with 7 bases fitting TRBD1. Germline values: CDR1 MDHEN, CDR2 SYDVKM. There are 14 residues in the CDR3. With 3 bases clipped from V and 8 bases from J, the junction kept 9 bases outside the gene matches. DNA of the CDR3: TGTGCCAGCAGTTTGCGACAGGGCTCAATCGGCTACACCTTC. Translating it yields CASSLRQGSIGYTF.

The CDR3 nucleotides are TGCGCCAGCAGCCTGGTGAGTGGGACAGGGACAGAAGCTTTCTTT. Its protein is CASSLVSGTGTEAFF. The V call is TRBV5-1, the J call TRBJ1-1; 9 positions match TRBD1. Germline V lookup: CDR1 SGHRS, CDR2 YFSETQ. The CDR3 covers 15 residues. Trimming at V came to 4 bases and at J to 8 bases, leaving 12 bases not matched to a gene. Looking up the rest from reference TRBV5-1 and TRBJ1-1 gives the full variable domain: KAGVTQTPRYLIKTRGQQVTLSCSPISGHRSVSWYQQTPGQGLQFLFEYFSETQRNKGNFPGRFSGRQFSNSRSEMNVSTLELGDSALYLCASSLVSGTGTEAFFGQGTRLTVV.

The chain links TRBV6-6 to TRBJ1-5; perhaps TRBD1 as D (5 bases). The germline V and J ends were trimmed by 1 base and 6 bases, with 13 bases remaining between them. The CDR3 has 15 residues. CDR1 and CDR2 from the germline V gene are MNHNY and SVGAGI (reference sequence). In DNA form, the CDR3 reads TGTGCCAGCAGTTACTGGCAGGGTGAGGTTCAGCCCCAGCATTTT. Its translation: CASSYWQGEVQPQHF.

The chain combines TRBV13 with TRBJ2-5, with D maybe TRBD2 (5 bases). The J call is doubtful: the DNA matches TRBJ2-7 better. Germline V gene sequence: CDR1 PRHDT, CDR2 FYEKMQ (reference sequence). CDR3 length: 15 residues. The CDR3 nucleotides read TGTGCCAGCAGCTGGAGGAAGACGGATACCTACGAGCAGTACTTC. This gives the protein CASSWRKTDTYEQYF.

The rearrangement joins TRBV29-1 to TRBJ1-2, with 8 bases identical to TRBD1. The CDR3 runs to 15 residues. With V trimmed by 0 bases and J by 5 bases, 8 bases remained unmatched. CDR1 is SQVTM, CDR2 ANQGSEA, per germline. Here the CDR3 DNA reads TGCAGCGTTGAAGAGAGGCGGCAGGGGGCATATGGCTACACCTTC. Translating it yields CSVEERRQGAYGYTF.

The genes are TRBV7-3 and TRBJ2-5, with a tentative D call TRBD1 (6 bases). Trimming stripped 0 bases from V and 5 bases from J, with 13 bases between. The CDR3 runs 15 residues. Germline V gene sequence: CDR1 SGHTA, CDR2 FQGTGA. The CDR3 bases are TGTGCCAGCAGCTTAACGGGGGCGAGGGAGGAGACCCAGTACTTC. This sequence encodes CASSLTGAREETQYF. Based on the CDR3 plus reference TRBV7-3 and TRBJ2-5, the full variable domain is GAGVSQTPSNKVTEKGKYVELRCDPISGHTALYWYRQSLGQGPEFLIYFQGTGAADDSGLPNDRFFAVRPEGSVSTLKIQRTERGDSAVYLCASSLTGAREETQYFGPGTRLLVL.

This chain uses TRBV7-8 with TRBJ2-5; a possible D gene is TRBD2 (6 bases). V was shortened by 1 base and J by 1 base, with 7 bases between the two germline ends. Germline loops: CDR1 SGHVS, CDR2 FQNEAQ. The CDR3 has 14 residues. The CDR3 is CASSLGGLQETQYF. CDR3 bases: TGTGCCAGCAGCTTAGGGGGACTCCAAGAGACCCAGTACTTC. The variable domain in full, with the rest retrieved from reference TRBV7-8 and TRBJ2-5, is GAGVSQSPRYKVAKRGQDVALRCDPISGHVSLFWYQQALGQGPEFLTYFQNEAQLDKSGLPSDRFFAERPEGSVSTLKIQRTQQEDSAVYLCASSLGGLQETQYFGPGTRLLVL.

V and J are TRBV28 and TRBJ2-3; the D gene is possibly TRBD2 (6 bases). The CDR3 loop spans 16 amino acids. V lost 3 bases and J 2 bases, leaving 15 bases between the germline ends. Per germline, CDR1 MDHEN and CDR2 SYDVKM. The CDR3 here is CASSLVFAGFTDTQYF. CDR3 sequence (DNA): TGTGCCAGCAGTTTGGTATTCGCGGGGTTCACAGATACGCAGTATTTT.